This passage covers 11 T cell receptor beta chains from one sample sequenced in a study of beta chain features in type 1 diabetes. Overall study findings and caveats: People with Type 1 diabetes carried modestly yet significantly shorter TCRB CDR3s in all four CD4+ subsets.

Antigen specificity for these receptors is unknown. The whole isolated RNA underwent reverse transcription, so sequencing captured expressed TCRB transcripts. TCRdb keeps only in-frame clones here, not all; method: immunoSEQ multiplex PCR. The sample carries 300,000 to 400,000 clones, around 9.7% recorded once. Sequenced sample: central memory CD4+ T cells from blood. The receptor set was obtained from a man aged 30 to 45 with type 1 diabetes.

The rearrangement uses TRBV5-4 and TRBJ2-2, with D tentatively TRBD1 (5 bases). The CDR3 runs to 14 residues. CDR1 and CDR2 (germline): SGHNT, YYREEE (reference sequence). V was cut by 3 bases and J by 7 bases, with 13 bases left in between. The CDR3 is CASSSTGRVGELFF. The CDR3 DNA is TGTGCCAGCAGCTCTACAGGTCGAGTCGGGGAGCTGTTTTTT.

Only a few counts were recorded for this clone. V and J are TRBV7-2 and TRBJ2-5; 13 positions match TRBD2. Germline V gene lookup returns CDR1 SGHTA and CDR2 FQGNSA. V shed 2 bases, J shed 2 bases, and the junction held 11 bases outside the gene matches. The length of the CDR3 is 19 residues. The CDR3 region is CASSLSLGTSGALQETQYF. In DNA form, the CDR3 reads TGTGCCAGCAGCTTAAGTCTTGGGACTAGCGGGGCTTTACAAGAGACCCAGTACTTC.

This clone has a handful of counts. This CDR3 is also generated by other DNA sequences in the sample. V is TRBV4-1 and J is TRBJ1-1; weak D call: TRBD1 (5 bases). Trimming removed 0 bases at V and 4 bases at J, with 9 bases between. CDR1 MGHRA and CDR2 YSYEKL come from the germline V gene. CDR3 length: 14 amino acids. CDR3 sequence (DNA): TGCGCCAGCAGCCAAGACTTAAGGGGCACTGAAGCTTTCTTT. Translated: CASSQDLRGTEAFF.

With respect to this clone: Other nucleotide sequences in the sample specify the same CDR3. The chain joins TRBV28 to TRBJ2-7, with D possibly called TRBD1 or TRBD2 (5 bases each). V gave up 9 bases and J gave up 8 bases, with 23 bases separating them. The germline CDR1 and CDR2 sequences are MDHEN and SYDVKM. The CDR3 is made up of 14 amino acids. This CDR3 is CASTHRDLTKQQYF. The CDR3 DNA is TGTGCCAGTACTCACCGGGACCTAACAAAACAGCAGTACTTC.

The V gene is TRBV7-9, the J gene TRBJ2-1; D unclear. The length of the CDR3 is 12 residues. The germline gives CDR1 SEHNR, CDR2 FQNEAQ (reference sequence). Trimming cost V 4 bases and J 9 bases, with 10 bases left between them. The CDR3 nucleotides read TGTGCCAGCAGCTCGGTTGGCGCTGAGCAGTTCTTC. Amino acid sequence: CASSSVGAEQFF.

CDR3 in DNA: TGTGCCAGTAGTCTCCAATCGGCAGATACGCAGTATTTT. Its translation is CASSLQSADTQYF. The V call is TRBV19, the J call TRBJ2-3; D uncertain. V was trimmed by 5 bases and J by 4 bases, leaving 10 bases between them. There are 13 residues in the CDR3. CDR1 LNHDA and CDR2 SQIVND come from the germline V gene (reference sequence).

This clone came up many times. CDR3 DNA sequence: TGTGCCAGCAGCGAAACTGGCTATGGCTACACCTTC. Encoded protein: CASSETGYGYTF. The chain employs TRBV28 and TRBJ1-2; D gene unclear. The V end was cut by 6 bases, the J end by 4 bases, with 9 bases between. Germline lookup yields CDR1 MDHEN and CDR2 SYDVKM. The CDR3 runs to 12 residues.

With respect to this clone: Other DNA variants within this sample encode the same CDR3. The gene calls are TRBV7-2 and TRBJ2-7; possible D gene TRBD2, 6 bases. The CDR3 is 14 residues long. Trimming took 1 base from V and 1 from J, leaving 8 bases between them. Germline CDR1 reads SGHTA; CDR2 reads FQGNSA. The CDR3 is CASSLGGRSYEQYF. CDR3 DNA: TGTGCCAGCAGCTTAGGAGGGAGGTCCTACGAGCAGTACTTC.

This clone was picked up a small number of times. The sample carries other DNA sequences with the same CDR3. The chain couples TRBV7-2 to TRBJ2-5, with 11 bases lining up with TRBD2. In germline, CDR1 is SGHTA, CDR2 FQGNSA. The CDR3 runs to 16 residues. V trimming: 1 base; J trimming: 2 bases; junction bases outside the gene matches: 3. Here the CDR3 DNA reads TGTGCCAGCAGCTTAGGGGGGACTAGCGGTCAAGAGACCCAGTACTTC. It encodes CASSLGGTSGQETQYF.

The chain recombines TRBV5-1 with TRBJ2-1; 8 nucleotides match TRBD2. The germline CDR1 and CDR2 sequences are SGHRS and YFSETQ. This CDR3 spans 17 amino acids. Trimming cost V 0 bases and J 1 base; bases outside gene matches: 6. CDR3: CASSLATGGGSYNEQFF. The CDR3 coding sequence is TGCGCCAGCAGCTTGGCCACAGGCGGGGGGTCCTACAATGAGCAGTTCTTC.

The chain carries TRBV7-2 and TRBJ2-4; 9 bases are shared with TRBD2. The V gene's germline CDR1 is SGHTA and CDR2 FQGNSA. CDR3 length equals 17 residues. Trimming took 5 bases from V and 8 from J; bases not matched to a gene: 16. CDR3 DNA sequence: TGTGCCAGCAGCAACTCCGGGACTAGCTCTTATCTAGACATTCAGTACTTC. Translated, it gives CASSNSGTSSYLDIQYF.